The 32 T cell receptor beta chains listed next were all sequenced from one sample in a study of neurological immune-mediated disorders. Each CDR3 protein is one row after TCRdb ran MiXCR on the 5' RACE reads. The sample gives about 38,000 distinct CDR3 sequences, over 8.5% of which show up once; 3% to 5% is in the top ten. Time point reported: technical triplicate 1. Sequencing was done on a sample of PBMCs. Every receptor here comes from a man aged 60 to 69 with HTLV-1-associated myelopathy (HAM/TSP).

The table lists this clonotype with many counts. With a much larger clone just one base away, this may be a read error. The chain employs TRBV10-1 and TRBJ2-5; D is unclear. The CDR3 has 15 amino acids. Per the germline V gene, CDR1 is WNHNN and CDR2 is SYGVQD (reference sequence). The germline V and J ends were trimmed by 2 bases and 2 bases, with 12 bases remaining between them. The CDR3 DNA reads TGCGCCAGCAGTGAGGAGTGTCACCTACAAGAGACCCAGTACTTC. Translation: CASSEECHLQETQYF.

This clonotype occurred many times. J is TRBJ2-7 and V is TRBV14, with TRBD2 identical over 13 bases. The germline CDR1 and CDR2 sequences are SGHDN and FVKESK. This CDR3 comprises 15 residues. J was trimmed by 6 bases and V by 4 bases; bases with no gene match: 6. CDR3 sequence (DNA): TGTGCCAGCAGCCTTAGGACTAGCGGGAGTGGCGAGCAGTACTTC. Translation: CASSLRTSGSGEQYF.

In its sample, this clonotype was seen many times. The junction departs from the called germline gene at one end, perhaps through a read error. This rearrangement joins TRBV7-7 to TRBJ2-3, with 11 bases identical to TRBD2. Germline-derived CDR1 and CDR2 are SSHAT and FNYEAQ (reference sequence). This CDR3 has 14 amino acids. The CDR3, as DNA: TGTGCTAGCAGCCCGCTAGCGGGAGGAGATACGCAGTATTTT. As protein: CASSPLAGGDTQYF.

This clonotype has a count of ten or more. The V gene is TRBV5-1, the J gene TRBJ1-1; D is ambiguous. The CDR3 spans 14 residues. CDR1 is SGHRS, CDR2 YFSETQ, per germline. V gave up 2 bases and J gave up 4 bases, with 12 bases separating them. The CDR3 sequence is CASSLTGSGTEAFF. CDR3 sequence (DNA): TGCGCCAGCAGCTTAACTGGGTCGGGCACTGAAGCTTTCTTT.

In this sample, this clonotype turned up many times. The CDR3 nucleotides are TGTGCCAGCAGTGAAAGAGGCGGGAGCTCCTACAATGAGCAGTTCTTC. Translation gives CASSERGGSSYNEQFF. The chain uses TRBV6-1 and TRBJ2-1, with TRBD2 matching over 7 bases. The CDR3 loop spans 16 amino acids. Looked up from germline, CDR1 is MNHNS and CDR2 is SASEGT. V trimming: 2 bases; J trimming: 0 bases; junction bases outside the gene matches: 4.

This chain joins TRBV18 and TRBJ1-3, with unresolved D. The CDR3 sequence is 16 residues long. The germline V and J ends were trimmed by 0 bases and 3 bases, with 12 bases remaining between them. Germline values: CDR1 KGHSH, CDR2 LQKENI. The CDR3 spells CASSPPGVMGGNTIYF. CDR3 sequence (DNA): TGTGCCAGCTCACCACCGGGAGTGATGGGTGGAAACACCATATATTTT.

This clonotype was observed a handful of times. The chain has TRBV5-1 and TRBJ2-2, with TRBD2 as a possible D gene (6 bases). CDR1 is SGHRS and CDR2 is YFSETQ in the germline V gene. V shed 7 bases and J shed 0 bases, with 19 bases lying between them. The CDR3 has 17 residues. The DNA for the CDR3 is TGCGCCAGCGCGGGACTCCCAACAATCGCGAACACCGGGGAGCTGTTTTTT. Translating gives CASAGLPTIANTGELFF.

This clonotype was seen many times. The CDR3 DNA is TGTGCCAGCAGCTTAGGCAGAGAGGGCGGCGAGCAGTACTTC. Protein product: CASSLGREGGEQYF. The chain is built from TRBV7-8 and TRBJ2-7, with a possible D match to TRBD2 (5 bases). Trimming removed 1 base at V and 6 bases at J, with 13 bases between. The germline V gene encodes CDR1 SGHVS and CDR2 FQNEAQ. The CDR3 loop spans 14 amino acids.

Ten or more counts support this clonotype. The V gene is TRBV7-9, the J gene TRBJ1-2; D gene ambiguous. The V gene's germline CDR1 is SEHNR and CDR2 FQNEAQ (reference sequence). The CDR3 loop spans 15 amino acids. The V gene lost 1 base and the J gene lost 0 bases, with 9 bases spanning the gap. The CDR3 DNA reads as TGTGCCAGCAGCTTAGAATTGGTCGCTAACTATGGCTACACCTTC. Translated: CASSLELVANYGYTF.

The table lists this clonotype with many counts. Germline is not matched at one junction end, which may reflect a read error. This chain connects TRBV5-5 to TRBJ1-4, with D possibly TRBD1 on 5 matching bases. CDR1 and CDR2 (germline): SGHKS, YYEKEE (reference sequence). The CDR3 is 16 amino acids. As DNA, the CDR3 is TGTGCCAGCACCTTGGAATGGTTAGGGGATAATGAAAAACTGTTTTTT. Its translation: CASTLEWLGDNEKLFF. The full variable domain, in which reference TRBV5-5 and TRBJ1-4 provide the parts outside the CDR3, is DAGVTQSPTHLIKTRGQQVTLRCSPISGHKSVSWYQQVLGQGPQFIFQYYEKEERGRGNFPDRFSARQFPNYSSELNVNALLLGDSALYLCASTLEWLGDNEKLFFGSGTQLSVL.

This clonotype was recorded many times. The chain recombines TRBV15 with TRBJ2-5, with 7 bases that match TRBD2. The V gene end was trimmed by 1 base and the J gene end by 5 bases; junction bases not matched to a gene: 10. Germline assignment: CDR1 LNHNV and CDR2 YYDKDF (reference sequence). CDR3 length equals 16 residues. The CDR3 sequence is CATSRGNEGLWETQYF. The CDR3 region has the DNA TGTGCCACCAGCAGAGGGAACGAGGGACTATGGGAGACCCAGTACTTC.

This clonotype showed up many times. V usage is TRBV20-1 and J usage is TRBJ2-2; 8 bases line up with TRBD1. The germline gives CDR1 DFQATT, CDR2 SNEGSKA (reference sequence). The junction had 17 bases not matched to a gene; V was cut back by 2 bases and J by 3 bases. The CDR3 loop spans 19 amino acids. The CDR3 sequence is CSARYSKAGGTGYTGELFF. DNA of the CDR3: TGCAGTGCTAGATATAGTAAGGCAGGGGGCACGGGCTACACCGGGGAGCTGTTTTTT.

In this sample, this clonotype turned up many times. The J gene is TRBJ2-1, the V gene TRBV12-3 or TRBV12-4; 12 positions match TRBD2. This CDR3 is 13 amino acids long. With 5 bases clipped from V and 8 bases from J, the junction kept 1 base outside the gene matches. The CDR3 spells CASSRLAGDEQFF. The CDR3 DNA is TGTGCCAGCAGTCGACTAGCGGGGGATGAGCAGTTCTTC.

V gene TRBV18 combines with J gene TRBJ2-1; D is perhaps TRBD2 (5 bases). The CDR3 sequence is 15 residues long. Germline V gene lookup returns CDR1 KGHSH and CDR2 LQKENI. The V end lost 2 bases, the J end lost 1 base, and 9 bases lay between the germline ends. DNA of the CDR3: TGTGCCAGCTCACCAGCGAGGGAATCCTACAATGAGCAGTTCTTC. Translated: CASSPARESYNEQFF.

This clonotype was seen ten or more times. This chain connects TRBV7-9 to TRBJ2-1, with TRBD2 matching 14 bases. CDR1 and CDR2 from the germline V gene are SEHNR and FQNEAQ (reference sequence). The CDR3 contains 21 residues. Germline trimming cut 0 bases from V and 2 bases from J; bases unmatched to any gene: 12. CDR3 in DNA: TGTGCCAGCAGCTTAGCGGCGACTAGCGGGAGGGCCGGGGTGACCTACAATGAGCAGTTCTTC. The encoded protein is CASSLAATSGRAGVTYNEQFF.

This clonotype showed up many times. This CDR3 reads CASSPTRGVGETQYF. CDR3 DNA sequence: TGTGCCAGCAGCCCAACTCGGGGGGTAGGAGAGACCCAGTACTTC. The rearrangement uses TRBV27 and TRBJ2-5, with 7 bases identical to TRBD2. This CDR3 has 15 amino acids. CDR1 and CDR2 (germline): MNHEY, SMNVEV (reference sequence). Germline trimming cut 6 bases from V and 4 bases from J; bases unmatched to any gene: 11.

This clonotype appeared a single time. For the CDR3, the DNA is TGTGCCAGCAGTAACTTACCCCGGTCGATCCCGGGACAAGCTACAGTTGGCTACACCTTC. This translates into CASSNLPRSIPGQATVGYTF. V is TRBV6-4 and J is TRBJ1-2, with D possibly being TRBD1 (6 bases). This CDR3 is 20 amino acids long. V shed 5 bases and J shed 7 bases, with 35 bases lying between them. Germline V CDR1 and CDR2: MRHNA, SNTAGT.

At least ten counts were recorded for this clonotype. This chain links TRBV20-1 with TRBJ2-2; 14 nucleotides match TRBD2. Per germline, CDR1 DFQATT and CDR2 SNEGSKA (reference sequence). The CDR3 runs 18 residues. The V gene end was trimmed by 0 bases and the J gene end by 2 bases; junction bases not matched to a gene: 5. The CDR3 reads CSARDGTSGRGNTGELFF. The DNA of the CDR3 is TGCAGTGCTAGAGACGGGACTAGCGGGAGAGGCAACACCGGGGAGCTGTTTTTT.

This clonotype appeared many times. The V gene is TRBV6-6, the J gene TRBJ1-5, with 12 bases aligning to TRBD1. The CDR3 sequence is 17 residues long. Trimming removed 6 bases from V and 2 bases from J; junction bases left unmatched: 8. The germline CDR1 and CDR2 sequences are MNHNY and SVGAGI (reference sequence). The CDR3 DNA follows: TGTGCCAGCAGAGCCGGGACAGGGGGCAATGGCAATCAGCCCCAGCATTTT. Translating it yields CASRAGTGGNGNQPQHF.

The table lists this clonotype with many counts. This chain uses TRBV29-1 with TRBJ1-5, with a tentative D call TRBD1 (5 bases). This CDR3 is built from 11 residues. V shed 4 bases and J shed 6 bases, with 7 bases lying between them. Germline loops: CDR1 SQVTM, CDR2 ANQGSEA. The CDR3: CSVGGSQPQHF. The CDR3 DNA follows: TGCAGCGTTGGGGGGAGTCAGCCCCAGCATTTT.

Ten or more counts support this clonotype. The rearrangement joins TRBV10-3 to TRBJ1-1; D possibly corresponds to TRBD1 (6 bases). V was trimmed by 10 bases and J by 0 bases, leaving 12 bases between them. This CDR3 is built from 13 residues. Germline CDR1 and CDR2: ENHRY and SYGVKD. CDR3 sequence (DNA): TGTGCCACAGGGGACGGACTGAACACTGAAGCTTTCTTT. Encoded protein: CATGDGLNTEAFF.

In its sample, this clonotype is large. The V gene is TRBV7-2, the J gene TRBJ2-7; D is perhaps TRBD2 (5 bases). Between the trimmed V and J ends, which lost 3 bases and 3 bases, there was a span of 6 bases. The germline V gene has CDR1 SGHTA and CDR2 FQGNSA. The CDR3 sequence is 12 residues long. The CDR3 region has the DNA TGTGCCAGCAGCTTGGACTTCTACGAGCAGTACTTC. This translates into CASSLDFYEQYF.

This clonotype appeared many times. The chain recombines TRBV5-1 with TRBJ2-3; D possibly corresponds to TRBD2 (5 bases). The CDR3 has 15 amino acids. Germline V gene sequence: CDR1 SGHRS, CDR2 YFSETQ. Trimming shortened V by 6 bases and J by 0 bases, and 14 bases separated the two germline ends. The CDR3 DNA reads as TGCGCCAGCACCCTCAACGGGGAAAGCACAGATACGCAGTATTTT. Its protein product is CASTLNGESTDTQYF.

The sample holds many counts of this clonotype. The rearrangement links TRBV20-1 to TRBJ2-7, with unresolved D. The CDR3 is 13 amino acids. With 3 bases removed from V and 0 bases from J, the gap between germline ends came to 9 bases. Germline assignment: CDR1 DFQATT and CDR2 SNEGSKA (reference sequence). This chain's CDR3 is CSARMTVSYEQYF. The CDR3, as DNA: TGCAGTGCTAGGATGACCGTCTCCTACGAGCAGTACTTC.

In this sample, this clonotype turned up many times. The V gene is TRBV10-3, the J gene TRBJ2-5, with TRBD2 identical over 8 bases. J was trimmed by 4 bases and V by 0 bases; bases with no gene match: 7. This CDR3 region has 16 residues. Germline-derived CDR1 and CDR2 are ENHRY and SYGVKD. CDR3 region: CAISESAGEIGETQYF. DNA of the CDR3: TGTGCCATCAGTGAGTCAGCGGGAGAGATTGGAGAGACCCAGTACTTC.

This clonotype has a count of ten or more. This chain links TRBV5-1 with TRBJ2-7; TRBD1 matches at 7 bases. CDR1 SGHRS and CDR2 YFSETQ come from the germline V gene. V lost 4 bases to trimming and J lost 6 bases; unmatched junction nucleotides: 13. This CDR3 spans 15 amino acids. CDR3 DNA: TGCGCCAGCAGCCCCCCGTACAGGGGTACGGGCGAGCAGTACTTC. Translated, it gives CASSPPYRGTGEQYF.

This clonotype was found many times. The chain combines TRBV7-2 with TRBJ2-1; weak D call: TRBD2 (5 bases). Looked up from germline, CDR1 is SGHTA and CDR2 is FQGNSA. This CDR3 comprises 15 residues. V was shortened by 2 bases and J by 5 bases, with 13 bases between the two germline ends. CDR3 sequence (DNA): TGTGCCAGCAGCTTATTTAGTGGGGAGAACAATGAGCAGTTCTTC. Protein: CASSLFSGENNEQFF.

This clonotype has a count of ten or more. The chain couples TRBV20-1 to TRBJ2-1, with a weak D call TRBD2 (6 bases). The germline V gene encodes CDR1 DFQATT and CDR2 SNEGSKA (reference sequence). V lost 6 bases and J 3 bases, leaving 15 bases between the germline ends. This CDR3 comprises 14 residues. The CDR3 DNA follows: TGCAGTGCAACCCGGGACTCTCTCTACAATGAGCAGTTCTTC. Protein: CSATRDSLYNEQFF.

This clonotype was seen repeatedly, ten times or more. This sequence joins TRBV9 and TRBJ2-5; D gene unclear. This CDR3 comprises 15 residues. The germline gives CDR1 SGDLS, CDR2 YYNGEE. Trimming removed 0 bases at V and 1 base at J, with 10 bases between. The CDR3 reads CASSVAPQTQETQYF. The CDR3 nucleotides are TGTGCCAGCAGCGTAGCTCCCCAAACCCAAGAGACCCAGTACTTC.

This clonotype was seen repeatedly, ten times or more. V is TRBV7-9 and J is TRBJ1-4; a weak D match, TRBD1 (6 bases). The CDR3 loop spans 15 amino acids. Germline V gene data show CDR1 as SEHNR and CDR2 as FQNEAQ (reference sequence). Trimming shortened V by 5 bases and J by 2 bases, and 12 bases separated the two germline ends. The CDR3 DNA follows: TGTGCCAGCAGCGCCGCACAGGGTACTAATGAAAAACTGTTTTTT. Encoded protein: CASSAAQGTNEKLFF.

This clonotype was counted at least ten times. The rearrangement joins TRBV29-1 to TRBJ1-2; D gene uncertain. The CDR3 consists of 12 residues. V lost 5 bases and J 3 bases, leaving 10 bases between the germline ends. Germline V gene sequence: CDR1 SQVTM, CDR2 ANQGSEA. CDR3 nucleotides: TGCAGCGTTATAGGTTCCGACTATGGCTACACCTTC. Translated, it gives CSVIGSDYGYTF.

DNA of the CDR3: TGCGCCAGCAGCTTGGGATACTGGACAGCGAACACCGGGGAGCTGTTTTTT. Protein sequence: CASSLGYWTANTGELFF. V gene TRBV5-1 combines with J gene TRBJ2-2, with D possibly matching TRBD1 (6 bases). V lost 0 bases to trimming and J lost 0 bases, with 12 bases between them. The length of the CDR3 is 17 residues. The V gene's germline CDR1 is SGHRS and CDR2 YFSETQ.